This entry features one TCR beta chain sequence. The sample originates from a study of cytomegalovirus exposure and HLA in healthy donors. CDR1 and CDR2 (germline): KGHSH, LQKENI. With V trimmed by 5 bases and J by 2 bases, 14 bases remained unmatched. The CDR3 covers 17 residues. Among the donors, all were healthy bone marrow donors. PCR amplification relied on 60 Vbeta primers (plus 13 Jbeta primers). Sequencing was performed with immunoSEQ multiplex PCR; in TCRdb, only in-frame clones are kept and a portion is missing. The sample includes some 190,000 clones, around 80% seen only once; the top ten take approximately 1.3%.

The gene calls are TRBV18 and TRBJ2-7, with 8 bases aligning to TRBD1. The clonotype comes from a girl aged 5-17 years in good health and CMV-seropositive. What was sequenced was PBMCs. The CDR3 bases are TGTGCCAGCTCAACCCTGACAGGGGCCCGGTTAACCTACGAGCAGTACTTC. Residues: CASSTLTGARLTYEQYF.